The 22 T cell receptor beta chains listed next were all sequenced from one sample in a study of blood T cells in healthy people across ages (dated by TCRdb to 2014 to 2015). The library was prepared using 5' RACE. Data came from an Illumina HiSeq 2500. The second PCR ran for about 6 to 11 cycles and used a J-beta primer mix along with a sample-barcoded 5' primer. TCRdb ran its own pipeline on the public reads, namely fastp trimming at Q25 and MiXCR clone calling, and kept in-frame beta chains. Rows with one shared CDR3 protein collapse into an entry with the most common genes and DNA. This sample gives 1.5 million to 2 million distinct CDR3 sequences in total; about 35% of them show up just once. Of the sample, 11% is held by the ten largest clones. Sequencing used blood. These receptors were obtained from a woman aged 25 to 45 in good health.

The V gene is TRBV6-6, the J gene TRBJ2-1; 8 bases map to TRBD2. Looked up from germline, CDR1 is MNHNY and CDR2 is SVGAGI (reference sequence). The length of the CDR3 is 17 residues. V shed 6 bases, J shed 0 bases, and the junction held 10 bases outside the gene matches. The CDR3, as DNA: TGTGCCAGCAGCCCCGGGGGGGCCGCGAGCTCCTACAATGAGCAGTTCTTC. This gives the protein CASSPGGAASSYNEQFF.

V and J are TRBV20-1 and TRBJ2-7; TRBD2 agrees at 7 bases. Germline-derived CDR1 and CDR2 are DFQATT and SNEGSKA (reference sequence). This CDR3 is 15 amino acids long. After removal of 6 bases from V and 4 bases from J, the junction contained 15 bases not matched to a gene. CDR3 DNA sequence: TGCAGTGCCCTTCCCTGGCGGCGGGAGAGGTACGAGCAGTACTTC. It codes for CSALPWRRERYEQYF.

This clonotype has just a few counts. J is TRBJ1-4 and V is TRBV5-1, with TRBD1 identical over 8 bases. Trimming removed 0 bases from V and 3 bases from J; junction bases left unmatched: 1. The CDR3 totals 15 residues. Germline CDR1 and CDR2: SGHRS and YFSETQ. The CDR3 loop reads CASSLATGANEKLFF. For the CDR3, the DNA is TGCGCCAGCAGCTTGGCGACAGGGGCTAATGAAAAACTGTTTTTT.

The chain couples TRBV29-1 to TRBJ2-3, with 10 bases matching TRBD2. Germline loops: CDR1 SQVTM, CDR2 ANQGSEA. The CDR3 consists of 17 residues. The junction had 10 bases not matched to a gene; V was cut back by 4 bases and J by 0 bases. Here the CDR3 reads CSVVGAGGVSSTDTQYF. In DNA form, the CDR3 reads TGCAGCGTTGTGGGAGCGGGAGGGGTTTCTAGCACAGATACGCAGTATTTT.

This clonotype has a handful of counts. The chain carries TRBV6-1 and TRBJ2-5; 9 bases are shared with TRBD2. V shed 6 bases and J 13 bases; nucleotides not matched to a gene: 9. The germline CDR1 and CDR2 sequences are MNHNS and SASEGT. This CDR3 region has 12 residues. The CDR3 sequence: CASRTGGGEPYF. In nucleotides, the CDR3 is TGTGCCAGCAGAACCGGCGGGGGGGAGCCGTACTTC.

This clonotype has a handful of counts. The chain employs TRBV7-3 and TRBJ2-1; 8 nucleotides align to TRBD2. V gave up 5 bases and J gave up 1 base; unmatched junction bases: 4. Germline CDR1 is SGHTA and CDR2 is FQGTGA. The CDR3 sequence is 15 residues long. The CDR3 DNA reads TGTGCCAGCAGCCGTAGCGGGGCTTCCTACAATGAGCAGTTCTTC. The encoded protein is CASSRSGASYNEQFF.

The V gene is TRBV15, the J gene TRBJ1-2, with D unclear. Germline CDR1 and CDR2: LNHNV and YYDKDF (reference sequence). The CDR3 is 14 amino acids. The V end lost 1 base, the J end lost 8 bases, and 14 bases lay between the germline ends. The chain's CDR3 is CATSRGFEDGGYTF. The CDR3 region has the DNA TGTGCCACCAGCAGAGGATTTGAGGACGGAGGCTACACCTTC.

This clonotype was detected a few times. The chain joins TRBV30 to TRBJ2-1, with TRBD2 identical over 8 bases. The CDR3 loop spans 12 amino acids. V lost 6 bases, J lost 5 bases, and 3 bases stayed unmatched. Per germline, CDR1 GTSNPN and CDR2 SVGIG (reference sequence). CDR3 sequence reads: CACRGGDNEQFF. For the CDR3, the DNA is TGTGCCTGCCGGGGGGGCGACAATGAGCAGTTCTTC.

This clonotype has just a few counts. The genes are TRBV7-9 and TRBJ2-5, with D unclear. V was trimmed by 4 bases and J by 7 bases, leaving 13 bases between them. Looked up from germline, CDR1 is SEHNR and CDR2 is FQNEAQ (reference sequence). CDR3 length: 13 amino acids. The CDR3 DNA is TGTGCCAGCAGCTCTCCTAGACACGGGACCCAGTACTTC. It is translated as CASSSPRHGTQYF.

This clonotype was picked up a small number of times. The chain has TRBV12-3 or TRBV12-4 and TRBJ1-5; D not certain. Trimming shortened V by 4 bases and J by 6 bases, and 7 bases separated the two germline ends. The CDR3 is 12 residues long. CDR3 in amino acids: CASSWSSQPQHF. The CDR3 DNA is TGTGCCAGCAGTTGGTCGAGTCAGCCCCAGCATTTT.

The chain uses TRBV28 and TRBJ1-5; D unclear. Looked up from germline, CDR1 is MDHEN and CDR2 is SYDVKM. Between the trimmed V and J ends, which lost 11 bases and 0 bases, there was a span of 11 bases. The CDR3 spans 13 residues. CDR3 in DNA: TGTGCCCATGGAAGGGCTAGCAATCAGCCCCAGCATTTT. Protein: CAHGRASNQPQHF.

This rearrangement joins TRBV20-1 to TRBJ2-4; perhaps TRBD2 as D (6 bases). V shed 6 bases and J shed 3 bases, with 18 bases lying between them. Looked up from germline, CDR1 is DFQATT and CDR2 is SNEGSKA (reference sequence). This CDR3 comprises 15 residues. This CDR3 is CSAIKGREDKNIQYF. For the CDR3, the DNA is TGCAGTGCCATAAAAGGCAGGGAGGACAAAAACATTCAGTACTTC.

The J gene is TRBJ1-2, the V gene TRBV20-1; no firm D call. Germline assignment: CDR1 DFQATT and CDR2 SNEGSKA (reference sequence). The CDR3 runs 15 residues. V was shortened by 0 bases and J by 2 bases, with 13 bases between the two germline ends. The CDR3 sequence: CSARDMAARNYGYTF. The CDR3 DNA is TGCAGTGCTAGAGATATGGCAGCGAGAAACTATGGCTACACCTTC.

The V and J genes are TRBV6-1 and TRBJ2-1, with unresolved D. CDR1 and CDR2 (germline): MNHNS, SASEGT. This CDR3 comprises 13 residues. V was pared by 0 bases and J by 10 bases, with 10 bases between. The CDR3 DNA is TGTGCCAGCAGTGAAGCGCAGGCCCTCGAGCAGTTCTTC. Translating gives CASSEAQALEQFF.

The chain carries TRBV7-9 and TRBJ1-4, with 7 bases that match TRBD1. This CDR3 region has 17 residues. V gave up 4 bases and J gave up 6 bases; unmatched junction bases: 14. Germline V gene lookup returns CDR1 SEHNR and CDR2 FQNEAQ (reference sequence). In DNA form, the CDR3 reads TGTGCCAGCAGCTCACCCCGGATGACAGGGATTGATGAAAAACTGTTTTTT. Its protein product is CASSSPRMTGIDEKLFF.

The chain has TRBV9 and TRBJ2-7, with D maybe TRBD2 (5 bases). Deletions cut 2 bases from V and 4 bases from J, with 10 bases between. Germline loops: CDR1 SGDLS, CDR2 YYNGEE. The CDR3 has 13 amino acids. In DNA, the CDR3 is TGTGCCAGCAGCGTGGAGGATGAATACGAGCAGTACTTC. Its translation: CASSVEDEYEQYF.

The chain joins TRBV6-5 to TRBJ2-2; 9 nucleotides match TRBD1. Trimming at V came to 0 bases and at J to 7 bases, leaving 9 bases not matched to a gene. This CDR3 region has 17 residues. Germline CDR1 MNHEY, CDR2 SVGAGI. For the CDR3, the DNA is TGTGCCAGCAGTTACTCGTACAGGACAGGGGAAGTCGGGGAGCTGTTTTTT. It is translated as CASSYSYRTGEVGELFF.

Comment on this clonotype: A read error may produce the germline difference seen at one junction end. The chain recombines TRBV20-1 with TRBJ2-7; D is unclear. The J call may be incorrect, as the DNA end agrees better with TRBJ2-5. Germline V CDR1 and CDR2: DFQATT, SNEGSKA (reference sequence). This CDR3 has 13 residues. The DNA of the CDR3 is TGCGGTGCTAGATCCCTAGATGGAGAGACCCAGTACTTC. Translation: CGARSLDGETQYF.

The sample holds a few counts of this clonotype. The chain couples TRBV13 to TRBJ2-5; perhaps TRBD2 as D (6 bases). V was cut by 6 bases and J by 5 bases, with 13 bases left in between. Germline V gene data show CDR1 as PRHDT and CDR2 as FYEKMQ (reference sequence). The CDR3 has 13 residues. In nucleotides, the CDR3 is TGTGCCAGCAGGCCCCAGAGCGGGGAGACCCAGTACTTC. Its translation is CASRPQSGETQYF.

V gene TRBV5-1 combines with J gene TRBJ2-3; TRBD1 agrees at 9 bases. This CDR3 is 15 amino acids long. Germline CDR1 is SGHRS and CDR2 is YFSETQ. V dropped 8 bases and J dropped 3; count of bases not matched to a gene: 10. CDR3 sequence: CARERTGVITDTQYF. The CDR3 nucleotides read TGCGCCAGGGAACGGACAGGGGTTATAACAGATACGCAGTATTTT. The full variable domain, with the rest looked up from reference TRBV5-1 and TRBJ2-3, is KAGVTQTPRYLIKTRGQQVTLSCSPISGHRSVSWYQQTPGQGLQFLFEYFSETQRNKGNFPGRFSGRQFSNSRSEMNVSTLELGDSALYLCARERTGVITDTQYFGPGTRLTVL.

With respect to this clonotype: One junction end does not reproduce the germline sequence, and a read error may be involved. The chain links TRBV12-3 or TRBV12-4 to TRBJ2-3; TRBD2 might be the D (5 bases). The CDR3 spans 15 residues. The CDR3 is CASSFSAASTDAQYF. CDR3 DNA: TGTGCCAGCAGTTTTTCCGCGGCTAGCACAGATGCGCAGTATTTT.

This clonotype was picked up many times. The V gene is TRBV29-1, the J gene TRBJ2-7; maybe TRBD1 (6 bases). This CDR3 spans 12 amino acids. Germline CDR1 is SQVTM and CDR2 is ANQGSEA. The V end lost 3 bases, the J end lost 6 bases, and 12 bases lay between the germline ends. CDR3 residues: CSVDGDNGEQYF. In nucleotides, the CDR3 is TGCAGCGTTGATGGGGACAACGGCGAGCAGTACTTC.